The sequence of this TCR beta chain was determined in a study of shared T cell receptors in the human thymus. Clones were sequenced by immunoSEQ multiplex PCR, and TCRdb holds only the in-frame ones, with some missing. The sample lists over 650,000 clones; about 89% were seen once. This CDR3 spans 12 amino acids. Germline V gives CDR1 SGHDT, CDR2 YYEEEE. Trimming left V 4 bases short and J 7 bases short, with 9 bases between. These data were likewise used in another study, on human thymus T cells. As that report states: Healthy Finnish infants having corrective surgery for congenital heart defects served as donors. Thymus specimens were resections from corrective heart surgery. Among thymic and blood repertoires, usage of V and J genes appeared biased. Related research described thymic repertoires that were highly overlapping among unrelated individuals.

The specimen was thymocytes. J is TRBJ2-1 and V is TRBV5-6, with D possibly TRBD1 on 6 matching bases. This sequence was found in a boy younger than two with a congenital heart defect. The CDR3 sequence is CASSLDRNEQFF. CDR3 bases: TGTGCCAGCAGCCTCGACAGGAATGAGCAGTTCTTC.